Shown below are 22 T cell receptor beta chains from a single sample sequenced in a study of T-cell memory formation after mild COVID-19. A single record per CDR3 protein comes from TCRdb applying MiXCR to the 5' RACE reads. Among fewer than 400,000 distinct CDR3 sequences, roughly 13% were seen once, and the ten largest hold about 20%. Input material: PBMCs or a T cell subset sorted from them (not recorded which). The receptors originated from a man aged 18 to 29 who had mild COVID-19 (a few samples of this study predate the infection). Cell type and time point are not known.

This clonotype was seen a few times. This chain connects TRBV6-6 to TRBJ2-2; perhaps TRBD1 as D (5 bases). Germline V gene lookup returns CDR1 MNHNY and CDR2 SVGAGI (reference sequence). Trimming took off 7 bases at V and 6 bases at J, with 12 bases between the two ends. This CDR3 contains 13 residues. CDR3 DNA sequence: TGTGCCAGCACTCTCAGGGAAGCCGGGGAGCTGTTTTTT. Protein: CASTLREAGELFF.

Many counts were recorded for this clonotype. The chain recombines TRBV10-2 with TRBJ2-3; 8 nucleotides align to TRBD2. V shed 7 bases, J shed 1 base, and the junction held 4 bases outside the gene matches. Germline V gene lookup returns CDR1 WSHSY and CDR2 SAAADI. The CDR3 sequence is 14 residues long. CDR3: CASIPGGGTDTQYF. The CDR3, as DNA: TGCGCCAGCATCCCGGGGGGGGGCACAGATACGCAGTATTTT.

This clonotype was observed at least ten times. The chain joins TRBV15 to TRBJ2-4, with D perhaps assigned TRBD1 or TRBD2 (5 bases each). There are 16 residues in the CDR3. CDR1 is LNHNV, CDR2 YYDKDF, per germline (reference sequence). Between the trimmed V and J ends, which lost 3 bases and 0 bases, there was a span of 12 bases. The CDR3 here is CATSRTRDRAKNIQYF. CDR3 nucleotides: TGTGCCACCAGCAGGACCCGGGACCGAGCCAAAAACATTCAGTACTTC.

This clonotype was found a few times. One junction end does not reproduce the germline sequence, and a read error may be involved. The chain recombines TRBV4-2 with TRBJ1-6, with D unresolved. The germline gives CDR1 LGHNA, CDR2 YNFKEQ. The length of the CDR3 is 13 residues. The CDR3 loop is CASSQASGLVVGF. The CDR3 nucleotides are TGTGCCAGCAGCCAAGCATCGGGCCTCGTCGTCGGATTT.

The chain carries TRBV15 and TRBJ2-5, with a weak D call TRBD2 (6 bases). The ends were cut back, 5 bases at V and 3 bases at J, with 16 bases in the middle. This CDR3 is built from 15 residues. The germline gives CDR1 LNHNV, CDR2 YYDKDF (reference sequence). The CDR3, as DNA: TGTGCCACCAGCTTTAGCACGGGACTTAAAGAGACCCAGTACTTC. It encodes CATSFSTGLKETQYF. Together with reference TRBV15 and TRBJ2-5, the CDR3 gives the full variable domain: DAMVIQNPRYQVTQFGKPVTLSCSQTLNHNVMYWYQQKSSQAPKLLFHYYDKDFNNEADTPDNFQSRRPNTSFCFLDIRSPGLGDTAMYLCATSFSTGLKETQYFGPGTRLLVL.

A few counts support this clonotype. The CDR3 sequence: CASRHRPEGGNEQFF. The CDR3 DNA sequence: TGTGCCAGCAGGCACCGCCCGGAGGGGGGCAATGAGCAGTTCTTC. V gene TRBV7-3 combines with J gene TRBJ2-1; D tentatively fits TRBD1 or TRBD2 (6 bases each). V lost 6 bases and J 6 bases, leaving 18 bases between the germline ends. CDR3 length equals 15 residues. Germline V CDR1 and CDR2: SGHTA, FQGTGA.

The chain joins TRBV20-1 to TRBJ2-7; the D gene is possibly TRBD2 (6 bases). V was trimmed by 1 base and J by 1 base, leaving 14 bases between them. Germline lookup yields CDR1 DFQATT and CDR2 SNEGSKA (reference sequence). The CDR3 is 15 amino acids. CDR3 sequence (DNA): TGCAGTGCTAGAGCCTGGCGGGAAGATTCCTACGAGCAGTACTTC. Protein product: CSARAWREDSYEQYF.

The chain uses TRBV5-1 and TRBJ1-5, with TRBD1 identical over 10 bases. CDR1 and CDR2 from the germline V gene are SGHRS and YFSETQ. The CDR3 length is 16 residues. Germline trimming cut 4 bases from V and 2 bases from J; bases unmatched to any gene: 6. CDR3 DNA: TGCGCCAGCAGCCCCGGGACAGGGGTGGGCAATCAGCCCCAGCATTTT. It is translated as CASSPGTGVGNQPQHF. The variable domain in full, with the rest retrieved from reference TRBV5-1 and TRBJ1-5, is KAGVTQTPRYLIKTRGQQVTLSCSPISGHRSVSWYQQTPGQGLQFLFEYFSETQRNKGNFPGRFSGRQFSNSRSEMNVSTLELGDSALYLCASSPGTGVGNQPQHFGDGTRLSIL.

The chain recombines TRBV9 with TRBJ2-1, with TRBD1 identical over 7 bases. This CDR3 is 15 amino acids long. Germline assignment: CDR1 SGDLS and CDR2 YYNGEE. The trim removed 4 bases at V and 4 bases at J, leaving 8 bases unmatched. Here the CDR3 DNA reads TGTGCCAGCAGCCAAATTGACAGGGTATACAATGAGCAGTTCTTC. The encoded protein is CASSQIDRVYNEQFF.

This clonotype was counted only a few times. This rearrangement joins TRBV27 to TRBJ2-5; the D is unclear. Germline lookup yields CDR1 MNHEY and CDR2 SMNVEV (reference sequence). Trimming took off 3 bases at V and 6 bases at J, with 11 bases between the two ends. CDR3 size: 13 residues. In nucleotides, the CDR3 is TGTGCCAGCAGTTTGCGAGTGGGGAAGACCCAGTACTTC. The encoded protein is CASSLRVGKTQYF.

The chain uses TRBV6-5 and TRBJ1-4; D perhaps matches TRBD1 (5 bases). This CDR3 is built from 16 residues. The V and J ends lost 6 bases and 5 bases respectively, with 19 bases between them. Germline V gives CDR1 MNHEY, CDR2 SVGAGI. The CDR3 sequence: CASRKGYRLGNEKLFF. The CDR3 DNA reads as TGTGCCAGCAGAAAGGGGTACAGGCTCGGGAATGAAAAACTGTTTTTT.

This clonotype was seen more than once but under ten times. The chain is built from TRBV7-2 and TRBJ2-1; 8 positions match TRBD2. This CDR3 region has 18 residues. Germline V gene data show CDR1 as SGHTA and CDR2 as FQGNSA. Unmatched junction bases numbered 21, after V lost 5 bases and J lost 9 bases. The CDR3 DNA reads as TGTGCCAGCAGCCTCCCCCGGGAGGGGGGGGGGGCCCTGAGTGAGCAGTTCTTC. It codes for CASSLPREGGGALSEQFF.

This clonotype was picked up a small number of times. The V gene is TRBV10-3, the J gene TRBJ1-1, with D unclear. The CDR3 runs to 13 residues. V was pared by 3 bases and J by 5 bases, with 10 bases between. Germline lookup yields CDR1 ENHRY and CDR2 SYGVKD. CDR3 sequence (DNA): TGTGCCATCAGTGATCTGATTCGGACTGAAGCTTTCTTT. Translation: CAISDLIRTEAFF.

Here the CDR3 DNA reads TGTGCCAGCAGTACCCGACAGCGCAATCAGCCCCAGCATTTT. Its protein is CASSTRQRNQPQHF. This chain uses TRBV27 with TRBJ1-5; perhaps TRBD1 as D (5 bases). The V gene's germline CDR1 is MNHEY and CDR2 SMNVEV (reference sequence). V was trimmed by 5 bases and J by 2 bases, leaving 10 bases between them. The CDR3 sequence is 14 residues long.

In DNA, the CDR3 is TGCGCCAGCAGCCAAGTGAGCCGACCGTTCGGGGAAAAACTGTTTTTT. It encodes CASSQVSRPFGEKLFF. The chain couples TRBV4-1 to TRBJ1-4; D call uncertain. Germline lookup yields CDR1 MGHRA and CDR2 YSYEKL. The CDR3 has 16 amino acids. Trimming cost V 1 base and J 8 bases, with 17 bases left between them.

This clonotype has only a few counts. The CDR3 loop is CASSQDGYYEQYF. DNA for the CDR3: TGTGCCAGCAGTCAGGACGGGTACTACGAGCAGTACTTC. This rearrangement joins TRBV6-2 or TRBV6-3 to TRBJ2-7; D call uncertain. V lost 5 bases, J lost 3 bases, and 11 bases lay in between. CDR1 is MNHEY, CDR2 SVGEGT, per germline. The CDR3 loop spans 13 amino acids.

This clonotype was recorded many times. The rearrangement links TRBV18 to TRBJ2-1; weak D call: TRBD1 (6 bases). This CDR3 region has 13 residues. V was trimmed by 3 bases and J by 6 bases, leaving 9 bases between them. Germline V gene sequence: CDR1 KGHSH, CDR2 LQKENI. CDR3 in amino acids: CASSPGQSNEQFF. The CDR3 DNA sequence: TGTGCCAGCTCACCCGGACAGTCCAATGAGCAGTTCTTC. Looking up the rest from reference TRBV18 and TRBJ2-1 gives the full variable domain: NAGVMQNPRHLVRRRGQEARLRCSPMKGHSHVYWYRQLPEEGLKFMVYLQKENIIDESGMPKERFSAEFPKEGPSILRIQQVVRGDSAAYFCASSPGQSNEQFFGPGTRLTVL.

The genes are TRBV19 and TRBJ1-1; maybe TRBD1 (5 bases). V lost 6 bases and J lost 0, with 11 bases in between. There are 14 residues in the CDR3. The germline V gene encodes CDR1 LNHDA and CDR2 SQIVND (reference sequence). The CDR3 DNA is TGTGCCAGTAGGCCACAGGATCTGAACACTGAAGCTTTCTTT. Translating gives CASRPQDLNTEAFF. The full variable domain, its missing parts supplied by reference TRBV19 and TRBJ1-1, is DGGITQSPKYLFRKEGQNVTLSCEQNLNHDAMYWYRQDPGQGLRLIYYSQIVNDFQKGDIAEGYSVSREKKESFPLTVTSAQKNPTAFYLCASRPQDLNTEAFFGQGTRLTVV.

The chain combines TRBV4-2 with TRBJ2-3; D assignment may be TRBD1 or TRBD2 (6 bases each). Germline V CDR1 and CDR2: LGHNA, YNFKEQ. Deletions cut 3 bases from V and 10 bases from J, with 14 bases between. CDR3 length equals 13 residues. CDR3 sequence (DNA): TGTGCCAGCAGCCAGGGGGGCAGGGAGGCGCAGTATTTT. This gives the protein CASSQGGREAQYF.

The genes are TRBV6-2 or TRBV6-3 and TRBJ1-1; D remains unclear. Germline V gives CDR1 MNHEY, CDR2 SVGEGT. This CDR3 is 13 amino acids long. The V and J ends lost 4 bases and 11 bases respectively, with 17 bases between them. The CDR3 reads CASSFYGETSAFF. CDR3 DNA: TGTGCCAGCAGTTTCTATGGCGAGACCAGTGCTTTCTTT.

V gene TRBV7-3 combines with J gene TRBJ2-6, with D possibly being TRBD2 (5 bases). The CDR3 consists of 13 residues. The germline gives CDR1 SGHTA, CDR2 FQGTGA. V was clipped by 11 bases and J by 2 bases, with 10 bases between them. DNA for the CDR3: TGTGCCGTCGGAGCGGCTGGGGCCAACGTCCTGACTTTC. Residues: CAVGAAGANVLTF.

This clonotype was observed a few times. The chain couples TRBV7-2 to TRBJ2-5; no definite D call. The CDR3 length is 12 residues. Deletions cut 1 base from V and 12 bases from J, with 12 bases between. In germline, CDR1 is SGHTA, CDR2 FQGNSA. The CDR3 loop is CASSLDGRTEYF. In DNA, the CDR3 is TGTGCCAGCAGCTTAGACGGCCGAACCGAGTACTTC. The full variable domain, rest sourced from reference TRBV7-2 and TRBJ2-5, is GAGVSQSPSNKVTEKGKDVELRCDPISGHTALYWYRQSLGQGLEFLIYFQGNSAPDKSGLPSDRFSAERTGGSVSTLTIQRTQQEDSAVYLCASSLDGRTEYFGPGTRLLVL.